Listed here is a single T cell receptor beta chain. Germline V gene lookup returns CDR1 LGHNA and CDR2 YSLEER. This CDR3 contains 16 residues. The sample is drawn from a study of monozygotic twins with inflammatory bowel disease. TCRdb derives one entry per CDR3 protein from the 5' RACE reads, leaving out DNA. With more than 300,000 distinct CDR3 sequences in the sample, the ten largest clones hold 5% to 6%. The V gene is TRBV4-3, the J gene TRBJ1-2; TCRdb selects TRBD1, and the lack of DNA leaves this call unchecked. Sequencing input: blood. This clonotype was obtained from a human donor with ulcerative colitis or Crohn's disease, or a healthy co-twin of an affected twin (not recorded which). CDR3 in amino acids: CASSQDIGTGRGGYTF.